Below, 12 T cell receptor beta chains from the same sample are listed, as sequenced in a study of T-cell memory formation after mild COVID-19. TCRdb re-derived calls from the 5' RACE reads in MiXCR, one entry per CDR3 protein. The data contain around 500,000 distinct CDR3 sequences, roughly 20% of them seen just once; the ten biggest clones take up 9% to 15%. The sample comprised PBMCs or a T cell subset sorted from them (not recorded which). The source is an adult woman who had mild COVID-19 (a few samples of this study predate the infection). Cell type and time point are not known.

This clonotype has only a few counts. This chain joins TRBV20-1 and TRBJ2-5; 12 nucleotides align to TRBD2. With V trimmed by 5 bases and J by 5 bases, 12 bases remained unmatched. CDR3 length equals 16 residues. The germline gives CDR1 DFQATT, CDR2 SNEGSKA (reference sequence). The CDR3 nucleotides are TGCAGTGCTTGGACTAGCGGGGCCCAAACGGGGGAGACCCAGTACTTC. Protein product: CSAWTSGAQTGETQYF.

This clonotype was observed a handful of times. This rearrangement joins TRBV5-4 to TRBJ1-2; D remains unclear. Trimming removed 3 bases from V and 4 bases from J, with 10 bases in between. Germline V lookup: CDR1 SGHNT, CDR2 YYREEE (reference sequence). The CDR3 contains 13 residues. In DNA, the CDR3 is TGTGCCAGCAGCTGGGAGGCTCCCTATGGCTACACCTTC. It codes for CASSWEAPYGYTF.

In this sample, this clonotype turned up a few times. The genes are TRBV6-2 or TRBV6-3 and TRBJ2-2; no firm D call. V shed 7 bases and J shed 4 bases, with 19 bases lying between them. CDR1 is MNHEY and CDR2 is SVGEGT in the germline V gene. This CDR3 has 16 residues. DNA of the CDR3: TGTGCCAGCACCCTTAGTGGCAGCTGGGGCACCGGGGAGCTGTTTTTT. Its translation: CASTLSGSWGTGELFF.

The chain recombines TRBV12-3 or TRBV12-4 with TRBJ2-2, with a weak D call TRBD1 (5 bases). The CDR3 has 18 residues. V lost 2 bases and J lost 2, with 18 bases in between. The CDR3 sequence is CASSLQRTSPSNTGELFF. CDR3 sequence (DNA): TGTGCCAGCAGTTTACAACGGACATCTCCTTCAAACACCGGGGAGCTGTTTTTT.

This chain connects TRBV5-1 to TRBJ2-1; TRBD2 matches 12 bases. In germline, CDR1 is SGHRS, CDR2 YFSETQ. This CDR3 has 16 amino acids. V was clipped by 4 bases and J by 5 bases; unmatched bases: 7. CDR3 nucleotides: TGCGCCAGCAGCATCCGACTAGCGGGGGCCCACAATGAGCAGTTCTTC. The encoded protein is CASSIRLAGAHNEQFF. The full variable domain, with the rest looked up from reference TRBV5-1 and TRBJ2-1, is KAGVTQTPRYLIKTRGQQVTLSCSPISGHRSVSWYQQTPGQGLQFLFEYFSETQRNKGNFPGRFSGRQFSNSRSEMNVSTLELGDSALYLCASSIRLAGAHNEQFFGPGTRLTVL.

This clonotype has a handful of counts. This chain joins TRBV6-5 and TRBJ1-6; 8 positions match TRBD1. Trimming cost V 0 bases and J 8 bases; bases outside gene matches: 15. The germline V gene encodes CDR1 MNHEY and CDR2 SVGAGI. CDR3 size: 19 residues. CDR3 amino acids: CASSYSAVPGTGNYSPLHF. The CDR3 bases are TGTGCCAGCAGTTACTCGGCCGTGCCAGGGACAGGAAACTATTCACCCCTCCACTTT.

This sequence joins TRBV2 and TRBJ2-7; D is possibly TRBD1 (5 bases). Germline-derived CDR1 and CDR2 are SNHLY and FYNNEI. The CDR3 consists of 13 residues. Trimming shortened V by 4 bases and J by 6 bases, and 13 bases separated the two germline ends. In nucleotides, the CDR3 is TGTGCCAGCAGTGTATCAGGGTCGGGCGAGCAGTACTTC. This translates into CASSVSGSGEQYF.

This clonotype occurred a few times. The chain joins TRBV30 to TRBJ2-7; 8 bases are a match to TRBD1. Germline V gives CDR1 GTSNPN, CDR2 SVGIG (reference sequence). J lost 5 bases, V lost 7 bases, and 7 bases had no gene match. This CDR3 is built from 12 residues. The CDR3 DNA is TGTGCCTCCCCAGGGGGCCGTAACGAGCAGTACTTC. Protein sequence: CASPGGRNEQYF.

At least ten counts were recorded for this clonotype. The rearrangement joins TRBV25-1 to TRBJ2-5; TRBD2 agrees at 7 bases. J gave up 5 bases and V 3 bases, and 9 bases lay outside the gene matches. CDR1 is MGHDK, CDR2 SYGVNS, per germline. The CDR3 has 15 residues. The chain's CDR3 is CASSDTNPGGETQYF. Written as DNA, the CDR3 is TGTGCCAGCAGTGACACAAACCCCGGGGGGGAGACCCAGTACTTC.

The V gene is TRBV5-1, the J gene TRBJ2-1; 9 nucleotides line up with TRBD2. Germline CDR1 SGHRS, CDR2 YFSETQ. This CDR3 region has 16 residues. After removal of 2 bases from V and 4 bases from J, the junction contained 7 bases not matched to a gene. This chain's CDR3 is CASSFRTSGWYNEQFF. The CDR3 DNA is TGCGCCAGCAGCTTCCGTACTAGCGGGTGGTACAATGAGCAGTTCTTC.

This clonotype has just a few counts. V and J are TRBV12-3 or TRBV12-4 and TRBJ2-3; no definite D call. The germline V and J ends were trimmed by 5 bases and 1 base, with 16 bases remaining between them. The CDR3 has 16 amino acids. CDR3 coding DNA: TGTGCCAGCAGTCTCCCCTCGGCCACAGGCACAGATACGCAGTATTTT. Translation gives CASSLPSATGTDTQYF.

V is TRBV10-3 and J is TRBJ2-2; D not resolved. CDR3 size: 15 residues. Deletions cut 3 bases from V and 8 bases from J, with 16 bases between. Germline V gives CDR1 ENHRY, CDR2 SYGVKD. The CDR3 sequence is CAISDWVVSSGELFF. DNA for the CDR3: TGTGCCATCAGTGATTGGGTTGTCAGTTCGGGGGAGCTGTTTTTT.